Each of the 27 T cell receptor beta chains below was sequenced from the same sample in a study of monozygotic twins with inflammatory bowel disease. Reanalyzing the 5' RACE reads, TCRdb keeps one entry per CDR3 protein, without DNA. Its listing shows under 150,000 distinct CDR3 sequences. The sequencing input was blood. The source of these receptors is a human donor with ulcerative colitis or Crohn's disease, or a healthy co-twin of an affected twin (not recorded which).

This sequence joins TRBV4-1 and TRBJ1-5. The germline gives CDR1 MGHRA, CDR2 YSYEKL. This CDR3 spans 15 amino acids. The CDR3 region is CASSQDPQPNQPQHF.

This chain connects TRBV6-1 to TRBJ2-5; checking the TCRdb D call of TRBD2 is not possible without DNA. Looked up from germline, CDR1 is MNHNS and CDR2 is SASEGT. This CDR3 has 14 amino acids. The CDR3 is CATSGLAAQETQYF.

The rearrangement links TRBV20-1 to TRBJ2-3; absent DNA, TCRdb's TRBD1 call cannot be checked. Germline V gives CDR1 DFQATT, CDR2 SNEGSKA (reference sequence). The CDR3 totals 14 residues. The CDR3: CSASNDRGADTQYF.

The chain combines TRBV14 with TRBJ2-1; TCRdb returns TRBD1, unconfirmable since there is no DNA. The CDR3 extends over 16 amino acids. Germline V lookup: CDR1 SGHDN, CDR2 FVKESK. CDR3 amino acids: CASSQDWGQIYNEQFF.

This rearrangement joins TRBV11-1 to TRBJ2-6; TCRdb designates TRBD1, a call that cannot be tested without DNA. Looked up from germline, CDR1 is SGHAT and CDR2 is FQDESV (reference sequence). This CDR3 comprises 20 residues. CDR3 loop: CASSFPSGTGVRSGANVLTF.

This rearrangement joins TRBV20-1 to TRBJ1-4; lacking DNA, the TRBD1 call made by TCRdb goes unchecked. From germline, CDR1 is DFQATT and CDR2 SNEGSKA (reference sequence). The CDR3 runs to 15 residues. This CDR3 reads CSARGQGGTNEKLFF.

This chain's CDR3 is CASSLMPTSTWEQYF. The rearrangement links TRBV11-2 to TRBJ2-7. Germline assignment: CDR1 SGHAT and CDR2 FQNNGV. The CDR3 contains 15 residues. The variable domain in full, with the rest retrieved from reference TRBV11-2 and TRBJ2-7, is EAGVAQSPRYKIIEKRQSVAFWCNPISGHATLYWYQQILGQGPKLLIQFQNNGVVDDSQLPKDRFSAERLKGVDSTLKIQPAKLEDSAVYLCASSLMPTSTWEQYFGPGTRLTVT.

The chain couples TRBV18 to TRBJ2-3; with no DNA, the TCRdb D assignment of TRBD1 cannot be verified. The CDR3 has 16 residues. Germline V lookup: CDR1 KGHSH, CDR2 LQKENI. CDR3 in amino acids: CASSPRGQGLTDTQYF.

V and J are TRBV20-1 and TRBJ1-4; TCRdb lists TRBD1, though no DNA is available to test this call. Germline CDR1 is DFQATT and CDR2 is SNEGSKA (reference sequence). This CDR3 region has 15 residues. The CDR3 here is CSAPDPGQGDGKLFF.

The chain recombines TRBV7-2 with TRBJ2-5; TCRdb's D gene call, TRBD1, goes unchecked for lack of DNA. This CDR3 region has 14 residues. CDR1 and CDR2 (germline): SGHTA, FQGNSA. The CDR3 loop is CASSPTGRQETQYF.

This rearrangement joins TRBV4-1 to TRBJ2-5; the TCRdb D gene call, TRBD2, has no DNA to confirm it. CDR3 length equals 17 residues. Per germline, CDR1 MGHRA and CDR2 YSYEKL. The CDR3 reads CASSQDQGAALQETQYF.

The CDR3 loop reads CASSLAQTGGTEAFF. V is TRBV5-1 and J is TRBJ1-1; there is no DNA to check the TCRdb D call of TRBD1. Germline lookup yields CDR1 SGHRS and CDR2 YFSETQ. The length of the CDR3 is 15 residues.

The CDR3 protein is CASSLVLAVGETQYF. V is TRBV7-2 and J is TRBJ2-5. The germline V gene has CDR1 SGHTA and CDR2 FQGNSA. The CDR3 covers 15 residues.

The chain has TRBV11-1 and TRBJ2-7; the TRBD1 assignment by TCRdb is unverifiable without DNA. The CDR3 is made up of 14 amino acids. Looked up from germline, CDR1 is SGHAT and CDR2 is FQDESV (reference sequence). The CDR3 here is CASSHRKGGYEQYF.

The rearrangement links TRBV6-1 to TRBJ2-2; as DNA is missing, the TRBD1 call by TCRdb cannot be tested. The CDR3 extends over 12 amino acids. CDR1 is MNHNS and CDR2 is SASEGT in the germline V gene. CDR3 sequence reads: CASSSGLGELFF.

The chain joins TRBV3-1 to TRBJ2-3; TCRdb returns TRBD2, unconfirmable since there is no DNA. Germline CDR1 and CDR2: LGHDT and YNNKEL (reference sequence). The CDR3 has 17 amino acids. The CDR3 here is CASSPFGTSGGAPTQYF.

The chain recombines TRBV5-1 with TRBJ2-3; TCRdb designates TRBD1, a call that cannot be tested without DNA. Germline-derived CDR1 and CDR2 are SGHRS and YFSETQ. The CDR3 spans 14 residues. CDR3 amino acids: CASSATGGLDTQYF.

This chain connects TRBV12-3 or TRBV12-4 to TRBJ2-1. The CDR3 totals 11 residues. CDR3 amino acids: CASSPRNEQFF.

The chain couples TRBV6-2 or TRBV6-3 to TRBJ2-2; TCRdb reports TRBD1, a call that lacks DNA to check it against. The CDR3 runs to 15 residues. Germline V CDR1 and CDR2: MNHEY, SVGEGT. The CDR3 loop is CASRHQGVDTGELFF.

This chain links TRBV30 with TRBJ2-5. Germline loops: CDR1 GTSNPN, CDR2 SVGIG (reference sequence). There are 14 residues in the CDR3. CDR3 region: CAWRQSLEAETQYF.

The chain recombines TRBV29-1 with TRBJ2-2; TCRdb's D call, TRBD1, is unchecked because there is no DNA. CDR3 size: 13 residues. Germline assignment: CDR1 SQVTM and CDR2 ANQGSEA. CDR3 in amino acids: CSALDRLPGELFF.

The rearrangement links TRBV29-1 to TRBJ1-2; TCRdb returns TRBD1, unconfirmable since there is no DNA. Germline V gene data show CDR1 as SQVTM and CDR2 as ANQGSEA. The CDR3 contains 13 residues. The chain's CDR3 is CSALGDRDGGYTF.

The chain employs TRBV5-4 and TRBJ2-3; TCRdb designates TRBD1, a call that cannot be tested without DNA. This CDR3 has 15 residues. Germline CDR1 reads SGHNT; CDR2 reads YYREEE (reference sequence). The CDR3 protein is CASSLVPGTADTQYF.

The chain combines TRBV6-5 with TRBJ2-3. Germline V gene sequence: CDR1 MNHEY, CDR2 SVGAGI. The CDR3 consists of 13 residues. The CDR3 protein is CASSYRGTDTQYF.

The chain joins TRBV24-1 to TRBJ1-2; TCRdb designates TRBD1, a call that cannot be tested without DNA. This CDR3 comprises 14 residues. Germline V CDR1 and CDR2: KGHDR, SFDVKD. The CDR3 is CATSDPGQGRGYTF.

The chain joins TRBV12-3 or TRBV12-4 to TRBJ1-4; TCRdb proposes TRBD1, but this gene call is untestable without DNA. The CDR3 runs 12 residues. Here the CDR3 reads CASRQGAEKLFF.

The CDR3: CASSQELGGEHAPQYF. This chain uses TRBV4-2 with TRBJ2-3. The CDR3 is 16 residues long. Germline CDR1 is LGHNA and CDR2 is YNFKEQ.